The rows below give T cell receptor beta chains drawn from one sample of a study of T cells in localized non-small cell lung cancer. Only in-frame clones appear in the TCRdb table, and some are missing; sequencing was by immunoSEQ multiplex PCR. The sample carries 31,000 or so clones, roughly 87% recorded once. The sequences come from peripheral blood, collected before any cancer treatment. The receptor set was obtained from a woman aged 40-70 years with stage I lung adenocarcinoma. The CDR3 runs from the conserved cysteine through the conserved F or W. Each record gives: V gene, J gene, D gene, clone size, CDR3 DNA, CDR3 protein. The D gene is left open where the match is weak. Size values are once, few and many counts, or a class for expanded clones, and some rows have none.

TRBV28,TRBJ2-3,.,.,TGTGCCAGCAGGGGGGCAGGGACCACAGATACGCAGTATTTT,CASRGAGTTDTQYF
TRBV4-2,TRBJ1-5,.,once,TGTGCCAGCAGCCAAGATGGGGGGGGAAATCAGCCCCAGCATTTT,CASSQDGGGNQPQHF
TRBV10-3,TRBJ1-5,TRBD1,once,TGTGCCATCGGACAGGCCAATCAGCCCCAGCATTTT,CAIGQANQPQHF
TRBV9,TRBJ2-2,.,.,TGTGCCAGCAGCGTTGGGAACACCGGGGAGCTGTTTTTT,CASSVGNTGELFF
TRBV7-9,TRBJ2-3,.,.,TGTGCCAGCAGCTTTCCGTGGAGCACAGATACGCAGTATTTT,CASSFPWSTDTQYF
TRBV6-5,TRBJ1-1,.,once,TGTGCCAGCAGAAGAGGGAGGTACACTGAAGCTTTCTTT,CASRRGRYTEAFF
TRBV5-1,TRBJ2-1,.,.,TGCGCCAGCAGTGGACACAATGAGCAGTTCTTC,CASSGHNEQFF
TRBV2,TRBJ2-2,TRBD2,once,TGTGCCAGCAAAGTAGCGGGGGGGCGCCCTGGCACCGGGGAGCTGTTTTTT,CASKVAGGRPGTGELFF
TRBV29-1,TRBJ1-2,.,.,TGCAGCGTTAGTTATTGGGGGGACATGACCTATGGCTACACCTTC,CSVSYWGDMTYGYTF
TRBV25-1,TRBJ2-3,.,few,TGTGCCAGCAGTGGAGACTACACAGATACGCAGTATTTT,CASSGDYTDTQYF
TRBV14,TRBJ2-1,.,.,.,CASSQDRGDSSSGDNEQFF
TRBV7-2,TRBJ1-6,.,.,TGTGCCAGCAGCTACAGGGCAAGCTCCTATAATTCACCCCTCCACTTT,CASSYRASSYNSPLHF
TRBV7-2,TRBJ1-1,.,.,TGTGCCAGCAGCTTAGCGACACATATGAACACTGAAGCTTTCTTT,CASSLATHMNTEAFF